Reported below is one TCR beta chain. The junction and the germline gene differ at one end; a read error may be behind it. 60 Vbeta and 13 Jbeta primers were used in PCR. TCRdb's table, derived via immunoSEQ multiplex PCR, lists solely in-frame clones and lacks some. This sample's clone table lists roughly 220,000 clones. This sample is part of a study of cytomegalovirus exposure and HLA in healthy donors. The CDR3 is 13 residues long. Germline V CDR1 and CDR2: SGHAT, FQNNGV. This receptor was obtained from a girl aged 2-15 years in good health and CMV-seropositive. The sample taken for sequencing was PBMCs. The chain is built from TRBV11-2 and TRBJ2-1; 7 nucleotides line up with TRBD2. The CDR3 loop reads CASSWGGDFPGVF. Here the CDR3 DNA reads TGTGCCAGCAGCTGGGGAGGGGACTTCCCGGGGGTCTTC.